These 17 T cell receptor beta chains were all obtained from the same sample, sequenced in a study of blood T cells in healthy people across ages. A second about 7 to 11 cycle PCR used barcoded and J-beta primers. TCRdb re-called the 5' RACE reads with MiXCR, one entry per CDR3 protein. The data show under 2 million distinct CDR3 sequences, roughly 32% seen once. The sample consisted of blood. The origin of the receptors is a woman in her twenties or thirties in good health.

The gene calls are TRBV6-1 and TRBJ1-5; 8 nucleotides match TRBD1. The CDR3 totals 16 residues. Germline CDR1 and CDR2: MNHNS and SASEGT. Losses at the gene ends were 5 bases for V and 2 bases for J; bases not matched to a gene: 8. As DNA, the CDR3 is TGTGCCAGCAGTCCACCGGACAGGGTTGGCAATCAGCCCCAGCATTTT. Translating gives CASSPPDRVGNQPQHF.

This clonotype was detected a few times. This sequence joins TRBV5-6 and TRBJ1-1; 9 bases agree with TRBD1. Per germline, CDR1 SGHDT and CDR2 YYEEEE. CDR3 size: 15 residues. Trimming removed 3 bases from V and 3 bases from J; junction bases left unmatched: 6. CDR3 loop: CASSWGTGRDTEAFF. The CDR3 region has the DNA TGTGCCAGCAGCTGGGGGACAGGGAGGGACACTGAAGCTTTCTTT.

The J gene is TRBJ2-2, the V gene TRBV4-1; maybe TRBD2 (5 bases). The CDR3 loop spans 15 amino acids. From germline, CDR1 is MGHRA and CDR2 YSYEKL. V lost 0 bases to trimming and J lost 4 bases, with 9 bases between them. CDR3 sequence reads: CASSQDTGITGELFF. CDR3 DNA sequence: TGCGCCAGCAGCCAAGATACCGGGATCACCGGGGAGCTGTTTTTT.

The CDR3: CASSLGTSGAGETQYF. The DNA of the CDR3 is TGTGCCAGCAGCCTTGGGACTAGCGGGGCTGGGGAGACCCAGTACTTC. The chain has TRBV2 and TRBJ2-5; 13 positions agree with TRBD2. The ends lost 6 bases at V and 5 bases at J; junction bases unmatched: 9. The germline CDR1 and CDR2 sequences are SNHLY and FYNNEI. The CDR3 is 16 amino acids.

V and J are TRBV20-1 and TRBJ2-1; D uncertain. The ends were cut back, 0 bases at V and 7 bases at J, with 19 bases in the middle. Per germline, CDR1 DFQATT and CDR2 SNEGSKA (reference sequence). The CDR3 is 16 residues long. CDR3 sequence reads: CSARDQPNPTDNEQFF. DNA for the CDR3: TGCAGTGCTAGAGATCAGCCTAACCCGACCGATAATGAGCAGTTCTTC.

This clonotype was picked up many times. J is TRBJ2-1 and V is TRBV9, with TRBD1 matching 8 bases. V lost 1 base, J lost 3 bases, and 3 bases stayed unmatched. CDR1 and CDR2 (germline): SGDLS, YYNGEE. The CDR3 spans 15 residues. CDR3 sequence (DNA): TGTGCCAGCAGCGTACGGGACAGGATCTACAATGAGCAGTTCTTC. Translating it yields CASSVRDRIYNEQFF.

This clonotype came up once. This chain joins TRBV12-3 or TRBV12-4 and TRBJ1-2; D is possibly TRBD1 (6 bases). Trimming left V 5 bases short and J 0 bases short, with 13 bases between. There are 15 residues in the CDR3. The CDR3 sequence is CASSHRTVSNYGYTF. The CDR3 DNA is TGTGCCAGCAGTCACCGGACAGTTTCTAACTATGGCTACACCTTC.

This clonotype showed up many times. V usage is TRBV20-1 and J usage is TRBJ2-1; a possible D gene is TRBD1 (5 bases). CDR1 is DFQATT, CDR2 SNEGSKA, per germline (reference sequence). The CDR3 runs 16 residues. V lost 0 bases to trimming and J lost 6 bases, with 18 bases between them. CDR3 sequence (DNA): TGCAGTGCTAGAGATCTTTTGACAGTAGCCCCCAATGAGCAGTTCTTC. Translated, it gives CSARDLLTVAPNEQFF.

The sample holds a few counts of this clonotype. A single base separates this from a much larger clone, so it may be a read error. CDR3 DNA sequence: TGTGCCAGCAGGTCGGGAGAGTATCAGCCCCAGCATTTT. It specifies CASRSGEYQPQHF. The chain couples TRBV27 to TRBJ1-5; D is unresolved. CDR1 is MNHEY and CDR2 is SMNVEV in the germline V gene (reference sequence). The V end was cut by 6 bases, the J end by 5 bases, with 11 bases between. This CDR3 has 13 residues.

This sequence joins TRBV14 and TRBJ2-5; D might be TRBD1 or TRBD2, each matching 5 bases. Germline assignment: CDR1 SGHDN and CDR2 FVKESK. The CDR3 runs 16 residues. The V end was cut by 6 bases, the J end by 5 bases, with 22 bases between. This chain's CDR3 is CASSLIGTAVWETQYF. In DNA form, the CDR3 reads TGTGCCAGCAGTCTTATCGGGACCGCCGTGTGGGAGACCCAGTACTTC. Based on the CDR3 plus reference TRBV14 and TRBJ2-5, the full variable domain is EAGVTQFPSHSVIEKGQTVTLRCDPISGHDNLYWYRRVMGKEIKFLLHFVKESKQDESGMPNNRFLAERTGGTYSTLKVQPAELEDSGVYFCASSLIGTAVWETQYFGPGTRLLVL.

This clonotype was counted once. The chain joins TRBV10-1 to TRBJ2-4, with 9 bases aligning to TRBD1. The CDR3 extends over 15 amino acids. V was pared by 3 bases and J by 4 bases, with 4 bases of the junction left unmatched. Per the germline V gene, CDR1 is WNHNN and CDR2 is SYGVQD (reference sequence). The DNA for the CDR3 is TGCGCCAGCAGTGAATGGACAGGGGCAAAAAACATTCAGTACTTC. It is translated as CASSEWTGAKNIQYF.

This chain links TRBV28 with TRBJ2-7, with 9 bases that match TRBD2. The V gene end was trimmed by 3 bases and the J gene end by 4 bases; junction bases not matched to a gene: 10. The CDR3 consists of 16 residues. Germline V gene data show CDR1 as MDHEN and CDR2 as SYDVKM. CDR3 loop: CASSFPAAGGSYEQYF. The CDR3 DNA follows: TGTGCCAGCAGTTTCCCCGCGGCGGGAGGGTCGTACGAGCAGTACTTC.

The chain combines TRBV27 with TRBJ1-4, with D possibly TRBD1 on 5 matching bases. V was pared by 2 bases and J by 8 bases, with 12 bases between. This CDR3 contains 14 residues. The germline V gene has CDR1 MNHEY and CDR2 SMNVEV (reference sequence). In DNA form, the CDR3 reads TGTGCCAGCAGTTTAAATGGAGGGGCCGAAAAACTGTTTTTT. It codes for CASSLNGGAEKLFF.

This clonotype came up a few times. J is TRBJ2-1 and V is TRBV13, with D unclear. CDR3 length: 13 amino acids. V was shortened by 2 bases and J by 9 bases, with 11 bases between the two germline ends. Germline V gene lookup returns CDR1 PRHDT and CDR2 FYEKMQ (reference sequence). CDR3: CASSLNTDGEQFF. The CDR3 DNA reads TGTGCCAGCAGCTTAAACACCGACGGTGAGCAGTTCTTC.

This clonotype was counted a few times. The genes are TRBV10-3 and TRBJ2-3; D is ambiguous. CDR1 is ENHRY and CDR2 is SYGVKD in the germline V gene. Trimming pared 4 bases from V and 4 bases from J, leaving 9 bases between. The CDR3 is made up of 13 amino acids. The CDR3 loop is CAISAGQADTQYF. In DNA form, the CDR3 reads TGTGCCATCAGTGCCGGCCAGGCAGATACGCAGTATTTT.

This clonotype was seen a handful of times. The chain uses TRBV6-2 or TRBV6-3 and TRBJ1-1; D possibly corresponds to TRBD1 (6 bases). Deletions cut 2 bases from V and 4 bases from J, with 11 bases between. This CDR3 region has 14 residues. Germline lookup yields CDR1 MNHEY and CDR2 SVGEGT. The CDR3 nucleotides read TGTGCCAGCAGTTACGGCAGGGGCGTCACTGAAGCTTTCTTT. Translated, it gives CASSYGRGVTEAFF.

The CDR3 loop reads CASSPQTRVGELFF. CDR3 bases: TGTGCCAGCAGTCCGCAGACTAGGGTCGGGGAGCTGTTTTTT. V is TRBV27 and J is TRBJ2-2; D may be TRBD2 (6 bases). V lost 5 bases, J lost 7 bases, and 14 bases lay in between. Germline V gives CDR1 MNHEY, CDR2 SMNVEV (reference sequence). The CDR3 is made up of 14 amino acids.